Below, 18 T cell receptor beta chains from the same sample are listed, as sequenced in a study of T cells after yellow fever vaccination. One entry per CDR3 protein results from TCRdb running MiXCR on the 5' RACE reads. Of hundreds of thousands of distinct CDR3 sequences listed, 8.1% were seen once; the top ten hold 17%. The sample here was PBMCs, taken approximately 40 days after the first yellow fever vaccination. These receptors were obtained from a man aged 18 to 29 who received the YFV17D yellow fever vaccine.

This chain connects TRBV5-1 to TRBJ2-7, with 10 bases lining up with TRBD2. The junction had 21 bases not matched to a gene; V was cut back by 0 bases and J by 3 bases. This CDR3 region has 21 residues. Germline assignment: CDR1 SGHRS and CDR2 YFSETQ. The CDR3 region is CASSLAVWGGTSGDVGYEQYV. DNA for the CDR3: TGCGCCAGCAGCTTGGCCGTTTGGGGAGGAACTAGCGGGGACGTCGGCTACGAGCAGTACGTC.

The chain recombines TRBV20-1 with TRBJ1-4; the D gene is possibly TRBD1 (5 bases). V was trimmed by 0 bases and J by 5 bases, leaving 13 bases between them. The length of the CDR3 is 15 residues. The germline V gene encodes CDR1 DFQATT and CDR2 SNEGSKA (reference sequence). This CDR3 is CSARDLWGPNEKLFF. The CDR3 bases are TGCAGTGCTAGAGACCTCTGGGGACCGAATGAAAAACTGTTTTTT.

In DNA, the CDR3 is TGTGCCAGCAACCGGCCCCAGCATTTT. Its translation is CASNRPQHF. The chain is built from TRBV6-6 and TRBJ1-5; D is unclear. The germline gives CDR1 MNHNY, CDR2 SVGAGI (reference sequence). V lost 7 bases, J lost 9 bases, and 4 bases lay in between. The CDR3 consists of 9 residues.

This clonotype showed up just a few times. The V call is TRBV6-5, the J call TRBJ1-1; D possibly corresponds to TRBD1 (5 bases). The germline V and J ends were trimmed by 0 bases and 1 base, with 12 bases remaining between them. The CDR3 length is 16 residues. Germline V lookup: CDR1 MNHEY, CDR2 SVGAGI. For the CDR3, the DNA is TGTGCCAGCAGTTACTCCCTGGGGGGGGGGAACACTGAAGCTTTCTTT. Amino acid sequence: CASSYSLGGGNTEAFF.

This clonotype was seen more than once but under ten times. The chain carries TRBV4-2 and TRBJ2-4; D is unclear. V lost 0 bases, J lost 13 bases, and 13 bases lay in between. From germline, CDR1 is LGHNA and CDR2 YNFKEQ. This CDR3 has 13 residues. The CDR3 DNA sequence: TGTGCCAGCAGCCAAGAGAAAGGGCGCTTGCAGTACTTC. Protein product: CASSQEKGRLQYF.

This clonotype was counted only a few times. The rearrangement uses TRBV10-3 and TRBJ1-1; no clear D. V gave up 0 bases and J gave up 1 base, with 6 bases separating them. The CDR3 consists of 14 residues. The germline V gene has CDR1 ENHRY and CDR2 SYGVKD. Here the CDR3 DNA reads TGTGCCATCAGTGAGTCCATCCGGAACACTGAAGCTTTCTTT. Translation gives CAISESIRNTEAFF.

The chain joins TRBV28 to TRBJ2-1; D might be TRBD2 (6 bases). The CDR3 runs to 13 residues. V lost 6 bases, J lost 4 bases, and 10 bases lay in between. Germline V gene lookup returns CDR1 MDHEN and CDR2 SYDVKM. The DNA for the CDR3 is TGTGCCAGCAGACTGACTAGTTACAATGAGCAGTTCTTC. As protein: CASRLTSYNEQFF.

This sequence joins TRBV6-1 and TRBJ2-7; 11 bases match TRBD1. Germline values: CDR1 MNHNS, CDR2 SASEGT. V was pared by 9 bases and J by 6 bases, with 10 bases of the junction left unmatched. The CDR3 totals 14 residues. The DNA of the CDR3 is TGTGCCAGTGGTGTCGGACAGGGGGCTCTCGAGCAGTACTTC. Translating gives CASGVGQGALEQYF.

This clonotype has only a few counts. The chain employs TRBV29-1 and TRBJ1-2; D uncertain. From germline, CDR1 is SQVTM and CDR2 ANQGSEA. This CDR3 region has 13 residues. With 4 bases removed from V and 2 bases from J, the gap between germline ends came to 11 bases. The CDR3 here is CSVAGGKNYGYTF. CDR3 nucleotides: TGCAGCGTTGCCGGTGGAAAGAACTATGGCTACACCTTC. The full variable domain, its missing parts supplied by reference TRBV29-1 and TRBJ1-2, is SAVISQKPSRDICQRGTSLTIQCQVDSQVTMMFWYRQQPGQSLTLIATANQGSEATYESGFVIDKFPISRPNLTFSTLTVSNMSPEDSSIYLCSVAGGKNYGYTFGSGTRLTVV.

This chain connects TRBV27 to TRBJ2-3; the match to TRBD1 covers 7 bases. The CDR3 loop spans 16 amino acids. The junction had 8 bases not matched to a gene; V was cut back by 5 bases and J by 0 bases. The germline V gene encodes CDR1 MNHEY and CDR2 SMNVEV (reference sequence). CDR3 in DNA: TGTGCCAGCAGTCCACTGGGACAGATTAGCACAGATACGCAGTATTTT. This sequence encodes CASSPLGQISTDTQYF.

Here the CDR3 reads CASSQGFTVQETQYF. The CDR3 DNA is TGCGCCAGCAGCCAAGGTTTCACCGTTCAAGAGACCCAGTACTTC. The V call is TRBV4-3, the J call TRBJ2-5, with D unresolved. The germline V gene has CDR1 LGHNA and CDR2 YSLEER. Trimming took 1 base from V and 2 from J, leaving 11 bases between them. The length of the CDR3 is 15 residues.

This clonotype has at least ten counts. This rearrangement joins TRBV7-2 to TRBJ1-1, with a possible D match to TRBD1 (6 bases). Trimming pared 0 bases from V and 2 bases from J, leaving 13 bases between. Germline values: CDR1 SGHTA, CDR2 FQGNSA. CDR3 length equals 16 residues. In DNA form, the CDR3 reads TGTGCCAGCAGCTTAGCAAGGCGGGGGGCAAACACTGAAGCTTTCTTT. Its protein product is CASSLARRGANTEAFF. The whole variable domain, remainder taken from reference TRBV7-2 and TRBJ1-1, is GAGVSQSPSNKVTEKGKDVELRCDPISGHTALYWYRQSLGQGLEFLIYFQGNSAPDKSGLPSDRFSAERTGGSVSTLTIQRTQQEDSAVYLCASSLARRGANTEAFFGQGTRLTVV.

This clonotype was seen ten or more times. The chain joins TRBV5-6 to TRBJ2-5; D unclear. From germline, CDR1 is SGHDT and CDR2 YYEEEE. The V end was cut by 5 bases, the J end by 0 bases, with 8 bases between. This CDR3 spans 13 amino acids. CDR3 coding DNA: TGTGCCAGCAGGTTATGGTACCAAGAGACCCAGTACTTC. Its translation is CASRLWYQETQYF.

This chain links TRBV7-9 with TRBJ2-2; D unclear. Trimming took 8 bases from V and 0 from J, leaving 7 bases between them. The CDR3 runs 13 residues. Germline values: CDR1 SEHNR, CDR2 FQNEAQ (reference sequence). For the CDR3, the DNA is TGTGCCAGCGGCAGCTCGAACACCGGGGAGCTGTTTTTT. It codes for CASGSSNTGELFF. Using reference TRBV7-9 and TRBJ2-2 for the parts outside the CDR3, the full variable domain is DTGVSQNPRHKITKRGQNVTFRCDPISEHNRLYWYRQTLGQGPEFLTYFQNEAQLEKSRLLSDRFSAERPKGSFSTLEIQRTEQGDSAMYLCASGSSNTGELFFGEGSRLTVL.

This clonotype was counted only a few times. J is TRBJ1-1 and V is TRBV4-1; D might be TRBD1 (6 bases). The CDR3 consists of 16 residues. In germline, CDR1 is MGHRA, CDR2 YSYEKL. Trimming removed 3 bases at V and 1 base at J, with 15 bases between. This chain's CDR3 is CASSQPQGLGNTEAFF. CDR3 DNA: TGCGCCAGCAGCCAGCCACAGGGCTTGGGGAACACTGAAGCTTTCTTT.

In this sample, this clonotype turned up a few times. The V and J genes are TRBV11-2 and TRBJ2-2, with 8 bases lining up with TRBD2. The V and J ends lost 1 base and 2 bases, in that order; junction bases with no gene match: 9. This CDR3 region has 18 residues. Germline assignment: CDR1 SGHAT and CDR2 FQNNGV. For the CDR3, the DNA is TGTGCCAGCAGCTTAGGTCGGGGGGGGACTACTAACACCGGGGAGCTGTTTTTT. This gives the protein CASSLGRGGTTNTGELFF. The full variable domain, its missing parts supplied by reference TRBV11-2 and TRBJ2-2, is EAGVAQSPRYKIIEKRQSVAFWCNPISGHATLYWYQQILGQGPKLLIQFQNNGVVDDSQLPKDRFSAERLKGVDSTLKIQPAKLEDSAVYLCASSLGRGGTTNTGELFFGEGSRLTVL.

V gene TRBV5-4 combines with J gene TRBJ1-1; 7 bases map to TRBD1. V dropped 4 bases and J dropped 7; count of bases not matched to a gene: 13. The CDR3 loop spans 15 amino acids. Germline V gives CDR1 SGHNT, CDR2 YYREEE (reference sequence). The CDR3 region is CASSPHRGPVDEAFF. CDR3 coding DNA: TGTGCCAGCAGCCCCCACAGGGGCCCCGTGGATGAAGCTTTCTTT. Together with reference TRBV5-4 and TRBJ1-1, the CDR3 gives the full variable domain: ETGVTQSPTHLIKTRGQQVTLRCSSQSGHNTVSWYQQALGQGPQFIFQYYREEENGRGNFPPRFSGLQFPNYSSELNVNALELDDSALYLCASSPHRGPVDEAFFGQGTRLTVV.

Turning to this clonotype: The junction does not match germline at one end; this may be a read error. The chain employs TRBV20-1 and TRBJ2-1; D possibly corresponds to TRBD2 (6 bases). Germline CDR1 and CDR2: DFQATT and SNEGSKA (reference sequence). The CDR3 is 15 amino acids. The CDR3 spells CSARGRDSGYNEQFF. CDR3 DNA sequence: TGCAGTGCGAGAGGGCGGGACTCCGGCTACAATGAGCAGTTCTTC.